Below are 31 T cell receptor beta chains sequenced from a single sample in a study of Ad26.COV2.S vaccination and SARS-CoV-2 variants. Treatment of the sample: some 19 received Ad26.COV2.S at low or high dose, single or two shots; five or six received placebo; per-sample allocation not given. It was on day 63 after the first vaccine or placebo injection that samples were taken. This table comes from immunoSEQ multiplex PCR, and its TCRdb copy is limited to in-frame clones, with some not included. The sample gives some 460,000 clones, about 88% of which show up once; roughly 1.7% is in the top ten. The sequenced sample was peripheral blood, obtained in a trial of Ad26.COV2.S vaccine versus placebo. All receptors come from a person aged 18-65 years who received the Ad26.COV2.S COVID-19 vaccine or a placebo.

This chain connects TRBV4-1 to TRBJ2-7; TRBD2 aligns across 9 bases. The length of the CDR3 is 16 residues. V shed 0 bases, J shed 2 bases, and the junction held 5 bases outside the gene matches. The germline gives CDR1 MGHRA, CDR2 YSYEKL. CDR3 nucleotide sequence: TGCGCCAGCAGCCAAGATCGGGCTAGCGGGGCCTACGAGCAGTACTTC. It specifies CASSQDRASGAYEQYF.

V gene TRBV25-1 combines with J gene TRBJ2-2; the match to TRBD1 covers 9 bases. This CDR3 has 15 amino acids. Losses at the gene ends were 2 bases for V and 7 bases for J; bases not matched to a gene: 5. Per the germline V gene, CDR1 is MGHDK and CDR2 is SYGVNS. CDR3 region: CASSELGTGIGELFF. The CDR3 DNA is TGTGCCAGCAGTGAACTGGGGACAGGGATCGGGGAGCTGTTTTTT.

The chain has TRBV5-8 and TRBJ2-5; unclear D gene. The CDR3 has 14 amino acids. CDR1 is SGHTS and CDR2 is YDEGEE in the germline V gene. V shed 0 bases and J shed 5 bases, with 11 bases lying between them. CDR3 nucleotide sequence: TGTGCCAGCAGCTTGGATAGGGATCGGGAGACCCAGTACTTC. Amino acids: CASSLDRDRETQYF.

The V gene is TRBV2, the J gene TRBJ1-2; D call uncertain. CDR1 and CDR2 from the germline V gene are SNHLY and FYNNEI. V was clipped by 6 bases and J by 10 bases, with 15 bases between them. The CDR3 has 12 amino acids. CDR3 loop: CASSPLGSVYTF. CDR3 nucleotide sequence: TGTGCCAGCAGCCCCTTGGGGTCGGTCTACACCTTC.

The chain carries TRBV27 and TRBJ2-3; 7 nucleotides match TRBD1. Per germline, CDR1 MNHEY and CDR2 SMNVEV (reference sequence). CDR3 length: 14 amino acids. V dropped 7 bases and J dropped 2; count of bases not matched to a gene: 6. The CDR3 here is CASTGDRNTDTQYF. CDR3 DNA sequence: TGTGCCAGCACCGGGGACAGAAACACAGATACGCAGTATTTT.

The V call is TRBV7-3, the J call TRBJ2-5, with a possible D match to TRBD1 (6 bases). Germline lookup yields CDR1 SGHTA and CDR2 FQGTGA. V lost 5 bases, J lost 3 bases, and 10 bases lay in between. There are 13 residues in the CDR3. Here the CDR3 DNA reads TGTGCCAGCAGCACCGGACAGAAAGAGACCCAGTACTTC. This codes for CASSTGQKETQYF.

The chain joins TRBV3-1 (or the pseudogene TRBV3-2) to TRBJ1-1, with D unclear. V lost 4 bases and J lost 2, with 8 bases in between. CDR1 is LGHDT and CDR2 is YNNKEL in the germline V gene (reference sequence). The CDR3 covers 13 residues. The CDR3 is CASSPRQNTEAFF. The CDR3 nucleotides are TGTGCCAGCAGCCCAAGACAAAACACTGAAGCTTTCTTT.

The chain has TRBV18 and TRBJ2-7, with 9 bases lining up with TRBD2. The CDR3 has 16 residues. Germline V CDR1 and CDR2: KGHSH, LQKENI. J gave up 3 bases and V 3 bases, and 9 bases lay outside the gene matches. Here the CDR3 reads CASSPGYLRGGYEQYF. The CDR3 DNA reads TGTGCCAGCTCACCTGGTTATTTGCGGGGGGGCTACGAGCAGTACTTC.

DNA for the CDR3: TGTGCCAGCAGCTTTACAGGGGGCGCGAGGAATGAGCAGTTCTTC. Translation gives CASSFTGGARNEQFF. V and J are TRBV7-8 and TRBJ2-1, with 9 bases identical to TRBD1. Germline V lookup: CDR1 SGHVS, CDR2 FQNEAQ. With V trimmed by 3 bases and J by 7 bases, 7 bases remained unmatched. CDR3 size: 15 residues.

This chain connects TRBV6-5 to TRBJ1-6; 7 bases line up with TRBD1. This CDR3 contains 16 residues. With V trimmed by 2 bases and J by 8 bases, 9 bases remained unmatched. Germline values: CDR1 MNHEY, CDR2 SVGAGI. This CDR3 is CASSYAKTGTDSPLHF. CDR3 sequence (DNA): TGTGCCAGCAGTTACGCAAAGACAGGGACGGATTCACCCCTCCACTTT.

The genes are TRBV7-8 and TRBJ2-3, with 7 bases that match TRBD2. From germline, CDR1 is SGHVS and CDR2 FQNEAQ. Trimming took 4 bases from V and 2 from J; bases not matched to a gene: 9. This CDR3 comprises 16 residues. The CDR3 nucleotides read TGTGCCAGCAGCTCAAGACTAGCCAAATCCACAGATACGCAGTATTTT. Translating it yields CASSSRLAKSTDTQYF.

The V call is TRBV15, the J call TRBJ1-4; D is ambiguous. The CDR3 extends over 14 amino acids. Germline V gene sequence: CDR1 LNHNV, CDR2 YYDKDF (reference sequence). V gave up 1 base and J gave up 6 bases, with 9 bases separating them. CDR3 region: CATSRGGSDEKLFF. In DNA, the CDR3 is TGTGCCACCAGCAGAGGAGGAAGCGATGAAAAACTGTTTTTT.

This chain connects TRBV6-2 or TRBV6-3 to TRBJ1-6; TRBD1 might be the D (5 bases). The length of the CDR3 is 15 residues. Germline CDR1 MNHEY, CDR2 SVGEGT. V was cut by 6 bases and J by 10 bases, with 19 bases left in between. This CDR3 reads CASSLDSRPASPLHF. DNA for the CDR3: TGTGCCAGCAGCCTCGACAGCCGCCCAGCCTCACCCCTCCACTTT.

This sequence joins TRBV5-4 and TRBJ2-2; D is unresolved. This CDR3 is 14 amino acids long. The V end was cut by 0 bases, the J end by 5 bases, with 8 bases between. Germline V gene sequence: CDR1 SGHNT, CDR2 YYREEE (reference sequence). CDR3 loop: CASSLDIRTGELFF. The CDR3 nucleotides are TGTGCCAGCAGCTTGGACATTAGAACCGGGGAGCTGTTTTTT.

CDR3 coding DNA: TGTGCCAGCTCACCCGAGCCCTACGAGCAGTACTTC. This sequence encodes CASSPEPYEQYF. The chain is built from TRBV18 and TRBJ2-7; D is undetermined. Trimming stripped 3 bases from V and 2 bases from J, with 5 bases between. There are 12 residues in the CDR3. Germline V gene sequence: CDR1 KGHSH, CDR2 LQKENI.

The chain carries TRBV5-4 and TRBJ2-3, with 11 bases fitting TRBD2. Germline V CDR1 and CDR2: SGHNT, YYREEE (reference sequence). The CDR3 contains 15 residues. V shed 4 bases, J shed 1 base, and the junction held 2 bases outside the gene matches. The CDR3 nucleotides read TGTGCCAGCAGCATGGGACTAGCGGGCACAGATACGCAGTATTTT. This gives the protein CASSMGLAGTDTQYF.

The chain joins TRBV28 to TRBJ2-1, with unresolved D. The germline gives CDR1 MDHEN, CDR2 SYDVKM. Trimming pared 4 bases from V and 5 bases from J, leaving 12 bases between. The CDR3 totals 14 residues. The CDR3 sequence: CASSSSGADNEQFF. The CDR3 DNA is TGTGCCAGCAGTTCTTCAGGAGCAGACAATGAGCAGTTCTTC.

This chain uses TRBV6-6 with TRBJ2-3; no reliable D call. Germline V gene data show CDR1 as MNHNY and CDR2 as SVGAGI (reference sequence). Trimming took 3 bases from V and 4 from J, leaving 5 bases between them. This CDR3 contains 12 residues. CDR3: CASSYFPDTQYF. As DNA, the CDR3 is TGTGCCAGCAGTTATTTCCCAGATACGCAGTATTTT.

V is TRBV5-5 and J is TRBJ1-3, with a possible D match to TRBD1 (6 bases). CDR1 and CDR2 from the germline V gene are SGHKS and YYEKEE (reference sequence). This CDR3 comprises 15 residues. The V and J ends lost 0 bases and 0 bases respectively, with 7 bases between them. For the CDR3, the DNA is TGTGCCAGCAGCTTGGACAGGGTCTCTGGAAACACCATATATTTT. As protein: CASSLDRVSGNTIYF. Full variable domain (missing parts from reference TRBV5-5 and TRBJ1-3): DAGVTQSPTHLIKTRGQQVTLRCSPISGHKSVSWYQQVLGQGPQFIFQYYEKEERGRGNFPDRFSARQFPNYSSELNVNALLLGDSALYLCASSLDRVSGNTIYFGEGSWLTVV.

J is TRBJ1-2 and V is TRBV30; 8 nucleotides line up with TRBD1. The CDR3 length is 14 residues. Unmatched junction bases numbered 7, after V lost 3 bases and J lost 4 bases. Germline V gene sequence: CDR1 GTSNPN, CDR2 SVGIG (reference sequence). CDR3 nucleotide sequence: TGTGCCTGGAGGATACAGGGGGGCAGCTATGGCTACACCTTC. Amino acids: CAWRIQGGSYGYTF.

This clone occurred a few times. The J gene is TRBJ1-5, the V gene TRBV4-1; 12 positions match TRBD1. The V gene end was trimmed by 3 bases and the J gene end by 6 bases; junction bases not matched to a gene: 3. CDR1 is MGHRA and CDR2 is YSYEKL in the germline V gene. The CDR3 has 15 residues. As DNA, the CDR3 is TGCGCCAGCAGCCAGCCGGGACAGGGGGCTCAGCCCCAGCATTTT. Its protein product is CASSQPGQGAQPQHF.

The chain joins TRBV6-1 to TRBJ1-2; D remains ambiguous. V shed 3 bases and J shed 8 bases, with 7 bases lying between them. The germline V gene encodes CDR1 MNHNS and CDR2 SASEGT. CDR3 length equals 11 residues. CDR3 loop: CASSDPLGYTF. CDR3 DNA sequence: TGTGCCAGCAGTGATCCATTGGGCTACACCTTC.

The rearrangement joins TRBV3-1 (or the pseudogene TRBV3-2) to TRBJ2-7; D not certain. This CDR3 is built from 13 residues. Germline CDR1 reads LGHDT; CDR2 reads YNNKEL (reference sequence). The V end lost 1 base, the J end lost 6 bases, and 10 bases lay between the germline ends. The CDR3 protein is CASSQGPPAEQYF. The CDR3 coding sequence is TGTGCCAGCAGCCAAGGGCCCCCGGCCGAGCAGTACTTC.

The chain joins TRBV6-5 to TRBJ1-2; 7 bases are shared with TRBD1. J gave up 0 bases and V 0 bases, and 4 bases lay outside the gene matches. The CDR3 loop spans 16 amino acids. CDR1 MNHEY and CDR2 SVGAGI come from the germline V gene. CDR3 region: CASSYSGTETNYGYTF. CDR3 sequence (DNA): TGTGCCAGCAGTTACTCAGGGACAGAGACTAACTATGGCTACACCTTC.

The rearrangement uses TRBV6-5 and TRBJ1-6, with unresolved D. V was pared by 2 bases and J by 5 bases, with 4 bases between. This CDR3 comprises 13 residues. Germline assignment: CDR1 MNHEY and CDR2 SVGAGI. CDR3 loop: CASSYEDNSPLHF. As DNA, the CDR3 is TGTGCCAGCAGTTACGAGGATAATTCACCCCTCCACTTT.

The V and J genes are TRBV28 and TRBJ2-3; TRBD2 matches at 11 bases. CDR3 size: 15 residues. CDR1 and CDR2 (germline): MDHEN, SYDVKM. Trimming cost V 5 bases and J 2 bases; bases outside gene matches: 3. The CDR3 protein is CASSPGLADTDTQYF. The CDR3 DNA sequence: TGTGCCAGCAGTCCGGGACTAGCGGACACAGATACGCAGTATTTT.

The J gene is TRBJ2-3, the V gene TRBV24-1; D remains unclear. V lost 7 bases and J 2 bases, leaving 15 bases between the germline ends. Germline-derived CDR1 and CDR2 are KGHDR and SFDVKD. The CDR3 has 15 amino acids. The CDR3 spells CATSTARADTDTQYF. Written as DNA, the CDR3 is TGTGCCACCAGCACCGCCCGAGCTGACACAGATACGCAGTATTTT.

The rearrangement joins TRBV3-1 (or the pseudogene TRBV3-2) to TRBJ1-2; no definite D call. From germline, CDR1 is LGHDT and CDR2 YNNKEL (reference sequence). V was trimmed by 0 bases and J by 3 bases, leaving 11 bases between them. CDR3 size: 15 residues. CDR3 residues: CASSQDLRGDYGYTF. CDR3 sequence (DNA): TGTGCCAGCAGCCAAGATCTTCGCGGGGACTATGGCTACACCTTC.

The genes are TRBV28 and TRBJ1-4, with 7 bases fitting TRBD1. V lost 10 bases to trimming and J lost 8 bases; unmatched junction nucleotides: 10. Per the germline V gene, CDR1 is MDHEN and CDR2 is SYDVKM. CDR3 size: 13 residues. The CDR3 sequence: CAIPGGSGEKLFF. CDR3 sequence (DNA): TGTGCCATCCCAGGGGGGTCAGGGGAAAAACTGTTTTTT.

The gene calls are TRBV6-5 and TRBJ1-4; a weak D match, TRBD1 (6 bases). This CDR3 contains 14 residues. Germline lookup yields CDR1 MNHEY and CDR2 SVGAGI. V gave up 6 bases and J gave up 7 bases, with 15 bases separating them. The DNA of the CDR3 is TGTGCCAGCAGACCCGACAGGTCCAGTGAAAAACTGTTTTTT. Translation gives CASRPDRSSEKLFF.

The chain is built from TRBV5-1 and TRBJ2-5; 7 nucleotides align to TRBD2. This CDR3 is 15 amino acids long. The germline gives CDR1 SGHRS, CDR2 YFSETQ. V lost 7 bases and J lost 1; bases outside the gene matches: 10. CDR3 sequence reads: CASGPLAGAQETQYF. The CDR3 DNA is TGCGCCAGCGGACCTTTAGCGGGCGCCCAAGAGACCCAGTACTTC.